This T cell receptor beta chain was recorded in a study of tumor-infiltrating lymphocytes in primary liver carcinoma. Joint extraction of RNA and DNA used roughly 18-34 mg of bulk tissue that was unsorted. V shed 5 bases, J shed 5 bases, and the junction held 2 bases outside the gene matches. The CDR3 is made up of 13 amino acids. Germline CDR1 LGHNA, CDR2 YNFKEQ. TCR beta cDNA came from roughly 0.45 ug total RNA, primed with a constant-region primer. Three nested multiplex PCR rounds, a slightly modified ARM-PCR, produced the libraries for TCR beta. Running 9 to 11 cycles apiece, the first two PCR rounds relied on TRBV1-TRBV30 forward primers together with a C-beta reverse primer. TCRdb reprocessed the multiplex PCR reads via MiXCR and lists one record per CDR3 protein. The sample has around 60,000 distinct CDR3 sequences, 71% seen once.

The sequenced sample consisted of liver tumor tissue from sampling region 4. Subset in this sample: tumor region T4, right-lateral pole. This clonotype originated in a man aged 35-49 years with primary liver carcinoma and hepatitis B virus infection. The rearrangement links TRBV4-2 to TRBJ2-3, with 9 bases identical to TRBD2. CDR3 residues: CASSETSGDTQYF. The CDR3 nucleotides are TGTGCCAGCAGCGAGACTAGCGGAGATACGCAGTATTTT.